The present entry profiles one TCR beta chain with its context. Seattle's cohort entered during active infection and was followed longitudinally. Per the original methods: Reference gene primer amplification gave estimated nucleated cell counts. TCRdb's copy holds only in-frame clones and misses some; the assay was immunoSEQ multiplex PCR. That table is the source of V, J and clone size, and D and trimming were worked out from the DNA. The sample holds some 72,000 clones; 75% to 90% are singletons and the top ten take around 13%. The entry originates in a study of blood T cell repertoires in COVID-19. In the study overall: Whether acute or convalescent, the COVID-19 samples came from the United States, Italy and Spain.

CDR3 length: 14 amino acids. Looked up from germline, CDR1 is MNHNY and CDR2 is SVGAGI (reference sequence). The V gene end was trimmed by 0 bases and the J gene end by 7 bases; junction bases not matched to a gene: 1. The V gene is TRBV6-6, the J gene TRBJ2-1; 9 bases are a match to TRBD1. Input material: peripheral blood. The clonotype originates from a man over 45 with COVID-19, enrolled during active disease. The CDR3 reads CASSYSQGANEQFF. CDR3 coding DNA: TGTGCCAGCAGTTACTCACAGGGGGCTAATGAGCAGTTCTTC.